This T cell receptor (beta chain) was sequenced for a study of T cell responses to AZD1222 COVID-19 vaccine. The table came from immunoSEQ multiplex PCR; TCRdb's copy has only in-frame clones and leaves some out. The repertoire holds fewer than 55,000 clones, 70% to 85% seen once, with 20% in the top ten. Germline loops: CDR1 SGHRS, CDR2 YFSETQ. The germline V and J ends were trimmed by 7 bases and 8 bases, with 21 bases remaining between them. There are 14 residues in the CDR3. This TCR came from an adult in good health. The sample here was peripheral blood, taken on day 0 of MenACWY control vaccination. This chain uses TRBV5-1 with TRBJ1-1, with a possible D match to TRBD1 (6 bases). The CDR3 loop is CASSIDSRGTEAFF. CDR3 DNA sequence: TGCGCCAGCTCCATCGACAGTAGGGGGACGGAAGCTTTCTTT. The variable domain in full, with the rest retrieved from reference TRBV5-1 and TRBJ1-1, is KAGVTQTPRYLIKTRGQQVTLSCSPISGHRSVSWYQQTPGQGLQFLFEYFSETQRNKGNFPGRFSGRQFSNSRSEMNVSTLELGDSALYLCASSIDSRGTEAFFGQGTRLTVV.